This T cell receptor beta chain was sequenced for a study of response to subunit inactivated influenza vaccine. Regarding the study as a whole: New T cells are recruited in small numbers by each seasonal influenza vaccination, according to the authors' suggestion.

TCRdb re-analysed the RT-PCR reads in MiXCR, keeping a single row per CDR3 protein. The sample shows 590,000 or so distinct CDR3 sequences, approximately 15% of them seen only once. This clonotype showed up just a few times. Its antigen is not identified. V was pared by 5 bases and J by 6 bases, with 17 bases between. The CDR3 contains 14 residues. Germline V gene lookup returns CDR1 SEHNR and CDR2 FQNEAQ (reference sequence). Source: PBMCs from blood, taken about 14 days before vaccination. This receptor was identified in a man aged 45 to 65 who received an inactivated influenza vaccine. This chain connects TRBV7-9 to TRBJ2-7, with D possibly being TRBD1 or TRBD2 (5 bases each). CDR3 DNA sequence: TGTGCCAGCAGCCCCCTAAATCCAGGGAGCGAGCAGTACTTC. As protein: CASSPLNPGSEQYF.